This TCR beta chain emerged from a study of shared clonotypes between healthy human individuals. Whole-study findings and limits: Naive subsets generally had larger estimated richness than memory subsets.

To note about this clone: The antigen remains undetermined.

DNA at approximately 200 ng, tens of thousands of T cell genomes, went into sorted-subset replicate PCRs. As originally analysed: Filtering of immunoSEQ junctional sequences could not match full-length read filtering. Clones were read by immunoSEQ multiplex PCR, and TCRdb kept only the in-frame ones, dropping some. The V and J calls and clone size come from that table; D and trimming were worked out from the DNA. The sample contains over a million clones, 70% to 80% of which appear only once. Per germline, CDR1 LNHDA and CDR2 SQIVND (reference sequence). V shed 3 bases and J shed 6 bases, with 15 bases lying between them. This CDR3 comprises 15 residues.

The TCR comes from a man younger than 30 in good health. Some clones in this sample may be carry-over from other donors' samples. This sequence joins TRBV19 and TRBJ2-1, with D perhaps matching TRBD2 (7 bases). Sequenced material: memory CD4+ T cells from PBMCs. Subset: CD45RA-negative fraction. The CDR3 sequence is CASSMGGARVNEQFF. The CDR3 coding sequence is TGTGCCAGTAGTATGGGGGGGGCAAGGGTCAATGAGCAGTTCTTC.